Following are 8 T cell receptor beta chains from one sample sequenced in a study of cytomegalovirus exposure and HLA in healthy donors. Primers included in the PCR were 60 Vbeta and 13 Jbeta primers. The assay was immunoSEQ multiplex PCR, and TCRdb's table has in-frame clones only and misses some. Its listing shows 180,000 or so clones. The sequencing input was PBMCs. The source of these receptors is a woman between 18 and 29 years old in good health and CMV-seropositive.

The V and J genes are TRBV9 and TRBJ2-1, with D perhaps TRBD2 (5 bases). Trimming cost V 0 bases and J 12 bases, with 13 bases left between them. The length of the CDR3 is 13 residues. Germline V gives CDR1 SGDLS, CDR2 YYNGEE. DNA for the CDR3: TGTGCCAGCAGCGTAGCGGTCGATGGAGGGCAGTTCTTC. Amino acid sequence: CASSVAVDGGQFF.

The CDR3 DNA sequence: TGTGCCAGTAGTAACGAGGAACTGTTTTTT. This codes for CASSNEELFF. This chain joins TRBV19 and TRBJ1-4, with D uncertain. The germline V and J ends were trimmed by 4 bases and 12 bases, with 6 bases remaining between them. The germline gives CDR1 LNHDA, CDR2 SQIVND (reference sequence). CDR3 length: 10 amino acids.

The CDR3 sequence is CASSAQTGSDGELFF. CDR3 nucleotides: TGCGCCAGCAGCGCTCAGACAGGGTCGGACGGGGAGCTGTTTTTT. The V gene is TRBV5-1, the J gene TRBJ2-2; 7 bases match TRBD1. J lost 7 bases, V lost 4 bases, and 10 bases had no gene match. CDR1 SGHRS and CDR2 YFSETQ come from the germline V gene. The CDR3 has 15 amino acids.

The chain recombines TRBV30 with TRBJ1-2; possible D gene TRBD1, 5 bases. The germline gives CDR1 GTSNPN, CDR2 SVGIG (reference sequence). The CDR3 is made up of 13 amino acids. Trimming removed 1 base from V and 4 bases from J, with 10 bases in between. In DNA, the CDR3 is TGTGCCTGGAGTGGATTCAGGGCCTATGGCTACACCTTC. Translated, it gives CAWSGFRAYGYTF.

The chain is built from TRBV27 and TRBJ2-5; 11 nucleotides align to TRBD2. The V gene's germline CDR1 is MNHEY and CDR2 SMNVEV (reference sequence). With V trimmed by 6 bases and J by 3 bases, 9 bases remained unmatched. The CDR3 length is 16 residues. The CDR3 nucleotides read TGTGCCAGCAGACCGACGGGACTAGCGGATGAAGAGACCCAGTACTTC. It specifies CASRPTGLADEETQYF.

The rearrangement joins TRBV2 to TRBJ1-1; 7 bases align to TRBD1. Unmatched junction bases numbered 9, after V lost 5 bases and J lost 0 bases. The germline V gene encodes CDR1 SNHLY and CDR2 FYNNEI. The CDR3 is 16 residues long. This chain's CDR3 is CASSRQGMPVNTEAFF. CDR3 DNA: TGTGCCAGCAGTCGACAGGGTATGCCGGTGAACACTGAAGCTTTCTTT.

The chain carries TRBV6-1 and TRBJ2-7; 11 bases fit TRBD2. CDR1 is MNHNS, CDR2 SASEGT, per germline. This CDR3 spans 16 amino acids. The V and J ends lost 3 bases and 3 bases, in that order; junction bases with no gene match: 7. CDR3 nucleotide sequence: TGTGCCAGCAGTGAGGAGGGGACTAGCGGATTCTACGAGCAGTACTTC. Translated, it gives CASSEEGTSGFYEQYF.

The V call is TRBV5-6, the J call TRBJ1-1; D ambiguous. Germline CDR1 is SGHDT and CDR2 is YYEEEE. The V and J ends lost 0 bases and 3 bases respectively, with 6 bases between them. There are 13 residues in the CDR3. This chain's CDR3 is CASSLGWHTEAFF. The CDR3 DNA follows: TGTGCCAGCAGCTTGGGTTGGCACACTGAAGCTTTCTTT.